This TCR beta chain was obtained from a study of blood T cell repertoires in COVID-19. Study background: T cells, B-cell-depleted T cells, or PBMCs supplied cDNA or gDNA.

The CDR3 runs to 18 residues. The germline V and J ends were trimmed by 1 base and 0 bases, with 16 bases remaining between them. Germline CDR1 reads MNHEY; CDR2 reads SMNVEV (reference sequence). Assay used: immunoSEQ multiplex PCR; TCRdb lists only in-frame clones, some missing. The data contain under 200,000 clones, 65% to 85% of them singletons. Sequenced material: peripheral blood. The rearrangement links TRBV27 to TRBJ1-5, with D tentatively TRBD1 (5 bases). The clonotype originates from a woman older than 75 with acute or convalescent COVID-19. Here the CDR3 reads CASSLYAWGDYSNQPQHF. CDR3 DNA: TGTGCCAGCAGTTTATATGCATGGGGGGACTATAGCAATCAGCCCCAGCATTTT.